This T cell receptor (beta chain) was recovered during a study of Ad26.COV2.S vaccination and SARS-CoV-2 variants (dated by TCRdb to the early 2020s). In the study overall: Vaccine-arm donors came from COV1001, a multicentre, randomized, double-blind, placebo-controlled phase I-IIa trial of Ad26.COV2.S in healthy adults. Ad26.COV2.S was administered intramuscularly at a dose of 5x10^10 or 1x10^11 viral particles, either as one shot or as two shots given 56 days apart. The specificity and breadth of SARS-CoV-2-reactive T cell receptors after Ad26.COV2.S vaccination were assessed by TCRbeta repertoire sequencing. The TCR-sequenced set comprised approximately 32 samples: some 19 Ad26.COV2.S vaccine recipients, 5 placebo recipients and 8 SARS-CoV-2 convalescent individuals. Trial participants were randomized into five groups of five: low-dose or high-dose Ad26.COV2.S given once or twice, or placebo on both occasions. Investigators did not know the trial group allocation while performing experiments and assessing outcomes. Overall results and qualifications from the work: Non-spike TCR breadth was comparable between vaccine and placebo recipients, consistent with the vaccine containing only spike. According to the authors, total T cell responses may have been underestimated by the TCR breadth and depth analyses. Substantial breadth of spike-specific CD8+ and CD4+ T cell responses was reported after vaccination. The study was not powered to compare responses between vaccine doses or regimens. Spike-specific TCR breadth was higher in Ad26.COV2.S recipients than in placebo recipients (P = 0.0014).

Comment on this clone: Its antigen is unknown. Per-base qualities were not stored, and no clone one base away is much larger.

Explained via the paper, the treatment or condition label denotes: over 15 received Ad26.COV2.S at low or high dose, single or two shots; 5 received placebo; per-sample allocation not given. Repertoires of vaccine and placebo recipients were sequenced from samples taken on day 63 after the first injection. Between 29 July and 7 August 2020, Cohort 1b enrolled about two dozen adults aged 18-55 years at one site in Boston, USA. As a vaccine, Ad26.COV2.S was a replication-incompetent adenovirus type 26 vector that expressed a prefusion-stabilized SARS-CoV-2 spike protein derived from the original Wuhan strain. TCRbeta CDR3 regions were sequenced with the immunoSEQ Assay. After extraction, genomic DNA underwent amplification by bias-controlled multiplex PCR, followed by high-throughput sequencing. Turning to the authors' computational methods: To quantify the absolute abundance of every unique TCRbeta CDR3 region, sequences were collapsed and filtered. Usable DNA was measured by amplifying reference genes present in all nucleated cells, and TCRbeta template counts were normalized to that usable DNA to estimate T cell fraction. Repertoire TCRs were annotated as SARS-CoV-2-specific when V gene, CDR3 amino acid sequence and J gene were exactly matched to a known reactive TCR set. The reference SARS-CoV-2 TCR set was obtained from MIRA and was filtered for enrichment in COVID-19-positive ImmuneCODE repertoires, whereby public or cross-reactive TCRs were removed. Drawing on the MIRA antigens, annotated TCRs were analysed further at the level of specific ORF or position within ORF. Breadth was defined as the number of annotated unique rearrangements divided by the total number of unique productive rearrangements, and depth was defined as the summed frequency of the annotated unique rearrangements. TCR breadth was compared between groups using two-sided Wilcoxon rank-sum tests. Imported from immuneACCESS, the table was reduced by TCRdb to in-frame sequences with V and J called. These copies leave out some clones; in studies compared against another copy, an unresolved V gene accounts for under half, and the cause of the remainder is not known. The V and J calls and clone size are taken from that table; D and trimming were inferred from the DNA. Present in this sample are a few hundred thousand clones, around 86% of which were seen just once. Of the sample, roughly 3.1% is held by the ten largest clones.

The CDR3 holds 17 amino acids from the cysteine to the phenylalanine. The sequence is cut down to CDR3 DNA, 51 bases in frame from base 1. V is clipped by 1 base and J by 0 bases, and the sequence between their germline boundaries is 10 bases long. CDR1 is given as MNHNS and CDR2 as SASEGT, both from the germline V gene. The material sequenced was peripheral blood, taken in a trial of Ad26.COV2.S vaccine versus placebo. This clonotype was obtained from a person aged 18-60 years who received the Ad26.COV2.S COVID-19 vaccine or a placebo. The chain links TRBV6-1 with TRBJ1-6; D gene: possibly TRBD1, on 6 matching bases. The nucleotide sequence reads TGTGCCAGCAGTGAAGATATAGGGGGCTCCTATAATTCACCCCTCCACTTT. Its protein reads: CASSEDIGGSYNSPLHF.